A selection of T cell receptor beta chains follows, all from one sample in a study of cytomegalovirus exposure and HLA in healthy donors. Generated by immunoSEQ multiplex PCR, the TCRdb table keeps only in-frame clones and is missing some. The sample carries roughly 97,000 clones, 73% recorded once. Sequenced input: PBMCs. Receptor source: a man in his forties or fifties in good health and CMV-seronegative. Both conserved end residues are part of each CDR3. Fields, in order: D gene, V gene, clone size, CDR3 length, J gene, CDR3 protein, CDR3 DNA. The D gene is left open where the match is weak. Expanded clones are given a class, and other clones once, few, many or no size at all.

>TRBD1|TRBV2|once|15|TRBJ2-1
CASSPPGGLLNEQFF
TGTGCCAGCAGCCCTCCAGGGGGTTTACTCAATGAGCAGTTCTTC
>TRBD1|TRBV7-9|-|14|TRBJ2-5
CASSRWTGQETQYF
TGTGCCAGCAGCCGGTGGACAGGTCAAGAGACCCAGTACTTC
>-|TRBV9|-|13|TRBJ2-5
CASSAYPQETQYF
TGTGCCAGCAGCGCTTATCCGCAAGAGACCCAGTACTTC
>TRBD1|TRBV10-1|-|17|TRBJ1-6
CASSGQGALSYNSPLHF
TGCGCCAGCAGCGGACAGGGGGCTCTCTCCTATAATTCACCCCTCCACTTT
>TRBD1|TRBV9|-|14|TRBJ2-1
CASSIGQGDNEQFF
TGTGCCAGCAGCATAGGACAGGGGGACAATGAGCAGTTCTTC
>TRBD1|TRBV2|-|14|TRBJ1-2
CASSEGRGRGGYTF
TGTGCCAGCAGTGAAGGCAGGGGGCGCGGTGGCTACACCTTC
>-|TRBV10-3|once|18|TRBJ1-2
CAISESPNARSKANGYTF
TGTGCCATCAGTGAATCCCCAAACGCCAGGTCTAAGGCAAATGGCTACACCTTC
>-|TRBV5-4|-|14|TRBJ1-2
CASSLESGPISYTF
TGTGCCAGCAGCTTGGAGTCAGGCCCGATTAGCTACACCTTC
>TRBD2|TRBV2|-|14|TRBJ2-7
CATNSGELPSEQYF
TGTGCCACCAACAGCGGGGAATTACCCAGCGAGCAGTACTTC
>TRBD1|TRBV28|-|12|TRBJ1-1
CASSWTGAEAFF
TGTGCCAGCAGTTGGACAGGGGCTGAAGCTTTCTTT
>-|TRBV29-1|once|16|TRBJ2-3
CSVSSRQAGRGDTQYF
TGCAGCGTTTCATCGAGACAGGCCGGACGTGGAGATACGCAGTATTTT
>-|TRBV15|few|14|TRBJ2-1
CATSRDPGVWEQFF
TGTGCCACCAGCAGAGATCCGGGGGTCTGGGAGCAGTTCTTC
>-|TRBV4-2|-|16|TRBJ2-7
CASSQESPGFVHEQYF
TGTGCCAGCAGCCAAGAGTCGCCAGGGTTTGTCCACGAGCAGTACTTC
>-|TRBV19|-|13|TRBJ1-2
CASSMRQNYGYTF
TGTGCCAGTAGTATGCGGCAGAATTATGGCTACACCTTC
>TRBD2|TRBV6-5|few|15|TRBJ2-1
CASSYVASGESRAFF
TGTGCCAGCAGTTACGTCGCGAGCGGGGAATCTCGGGCGTTCTTC
>TRBD1|TRBV19|few|15|TRBJ2-5
CASSIDRVSQETQYF
TGTGCCAGTAGTATCGACAGGGTCTCCCAAGAGACCCAGTACTTC
>TRBD2|TRBV9|few|15|TRBJ2-7
CASSVGGGGAYEQYF
TGTGCCAGCAGCGTAGGAGGCGGGGGGGCCTACGAGCAGTACTTC
>TRBD1|TRBV12-5|-|15|TRBJ1-4
CASGLDRGFNEKLFF
TGTGCTAGTGGTTTGGACAGGGGTTTTAATGAAAAACTGTTTTTT
>-|TRBV15|once|15|TRBJ1-2
CATSRDPRGNYGYTF
TGTGCCACCAGCAGAGATCCGCGGGGGAACTATGGCTACACCTTC
>-|TRBV2|few|13|TRBJ1-1
CASSERGNTEAFF
TGTGCCAGCAGTGAAAGAGGAAACACTGAAGCTTTCTTT
>TRBD1|TRBV5-1|-|15|TRBJ1-1
CASSPNDRVGTEAFF
TGCGCCAGCAGCCCCAACGACAGGGTGGGCACTGAAGCTTTCTTT
>TRBD1|TRBV5-4|once|16|TRBJ1-4
CASSLGGQGASEKLFF
TGTGCCAGCAGCTTGGGAGGACAGGGGGCCAGTGAAAAACTGTTTTTT
>-|TRBV19|-|13|TRBJ2-1
CASSIPGVHEQFF
TGTGCCAGTAGTATCCCAGGGGTCCATGAGCAGTTCTTC
>TRBD1|TRBV7-3|-|14|TRBJ2-1
CASSSGTGGYEQFF
TGTGCCAGCAGCTCTGGGACAGGAGGTTATGAGCAGTTCTTC
>TRBD1|TRBV2|once|14|TRBJ1-2
CASRGQGQDYGYTF
TGTGCCAGCAGGGGACAGGGGCAAGACTATGGCTACACCTTC
>TRBD1|TRBV5-1|-|16|TRBJ2-7
CASSPSTGGGFYEQYF
TGCGCCAGCAGCCCCTCGACAGGGGGCGGCTTCTACGAGCAGTACTTC
>TRBD1|TRBV2|-|14|TRBJ1-4
CASISDRTNEKLFF
TGTGCCAGCATCTCGGACAGGACTAATGAAAAACTGTTTTTT
>-|TRBV4-3|-|14|TRBJ2-7
CASSPREETYEQYF
TGCGCCAGCAGCCCCAGGGAAGAAACTTACGAGCAGTACTTC
>-|TRBV5-1|few|14|TRBJ1-1
CASSLGGEATEAFF
TGCGCCAGCAGCTTGGGAGGGGAGGCCACTGAAGCTTTCTTT
>-|TRBV4-1|few|16|TRBJ2-3
CASSLRYTGGLDTQYF
TGCGCCAGCAGCCTTAGATATACGGGGGGCCTAGATACGCAGTATTTT
>-|TRBV11-1|-|13|TRBJ1-2
CASARAGDYGYTF
TGTGCCAGCGCCAGGGCAGGGGACTATGGCTACACCTTC
>-|TRBV15|-|13|TRBJ2-1
CATSWAGYNEQFF
TGTGCCACCAGCTGGGCAGGCTACAATGAGCAGTTCTTC
>TRBD1|TRBV28|-|15|TRBJ1-5
CASSFYGQGHQPQHF
TGTGCCAGCAGTTTCTACGGACAGGGTCATCAGCCCCAGCATTTT
>-|TRBV28|-|13|TRBJ1-1
CASSLSAGYQAFF
TGTGCCAGCAGTTTATCGGCAGGGTATCAAGCTTTCTTT
>TRBD1|TRBV2|-|16|TRBJ1-1
CASSASGTGGWTEAFF
TGTGCCAGCAGTGCTTCCGGGACAGGGGGCTGGACTGAAGCTTTCTTT
>-|TRBV18|-|15|TRBJ2-7
CASSPYRDKTYEQYF
TGTGCCAGCTCACCGTACCGGGACAAAACCTACGAGCAGTACTTC
>TRBD2|TRBV7-2|-|15|TRBJ2-5
CASNVLAGGQETQYF
TGTGCCAGCAACGTACTAGCGGGGGGGCAAGAGACCCAGTACTTC
>TRBD1|TRBV7-8|-|15|TRBJ2-5
CASSPDRGLVETQYF
TGTGCCAGCAGCCCCGACAGGGGGCTGGTAGAGACCCAGTACTTC
>-|TRBV9|-|16|TRBJ1-2
CASSVDPVRQGYGYTF
TGTGCCAGCAGCGTAGATCCCGTCAGGCAGGGTTATGGCTACACCTTC
>TRBD2|TRBV7-2|-|16|TRBJ2-7
CASSPVSGTTGYEQYF
TGTGCCAGCAGCCCAGTAAGCGGGACTACCGGGTACGAGCAGTACTTC
>-|TRBV28|once|14|TRBJ1-1
CASSPGHLNTEAFF
TGTGCCAGCAGCCCGGGACATTTGAACACTGAAGCTTTCTTT
>TRBD1|TRBV2|-|15|TRBJ2-7
CASSESTGGRSEQYF
TGTGCCAGCAGTGAGTCGACAGGGGGACGATCCGAGCAGTACTTC
>-|TRBV7-9|-|14|TRBJ2-7
CASSLLGGGYEQYF
TGTGCCAGCAGCTTATTGGGGGGTGGCTACGAGCAGTACTTC
>-|TRBV18|-|14|TRBJ1-5
CASSPSLLNQPQHF
TGTGCCAGCTCACCAAGCCTCCTCAATCAGCCCCAGCATTTT
>TRBD2|TRBV4-2|-|17|TRBJ2-3
CASSQGLADVGTDTQYF
TGTGCCAGCAGCCAAGGACTAGCTGATGTGGGCACAGATACGCAGTATTTT
>-|TRBV5-1|-|15|TRBJ1-2
CASSPTGAVGYGYTF
TGCGCCAGCAGCCCGACAGGTGCAGTGGGCTATGGCTACACCTTC